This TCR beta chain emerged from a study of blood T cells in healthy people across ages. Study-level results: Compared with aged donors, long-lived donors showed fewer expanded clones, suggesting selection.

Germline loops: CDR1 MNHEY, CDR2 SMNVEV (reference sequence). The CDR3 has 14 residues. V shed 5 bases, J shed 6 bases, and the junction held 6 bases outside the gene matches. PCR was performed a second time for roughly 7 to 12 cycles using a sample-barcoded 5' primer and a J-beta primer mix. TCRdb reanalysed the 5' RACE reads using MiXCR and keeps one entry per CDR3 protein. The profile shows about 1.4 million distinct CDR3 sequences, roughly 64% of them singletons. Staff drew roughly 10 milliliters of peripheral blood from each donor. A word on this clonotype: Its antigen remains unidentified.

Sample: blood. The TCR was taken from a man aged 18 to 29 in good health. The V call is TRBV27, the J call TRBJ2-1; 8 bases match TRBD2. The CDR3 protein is CASSPSGSPNEQFF. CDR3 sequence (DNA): TGTGCCAGCAGTCCTAGCGGGTCCCCCAATGAGCAGTTCTTC.